The 19 T cell receptor beta chains below all came from one sample that was sequenced in a study of T cells in Graves' hyperthyroidism and ophthalmopathy. RNA transcripts gave rise to amplified TCR beta CDR3 regions. First-round RT-PCR targeting the TCR CDR3 was performed with the HTBI primer set. Via MiXCR, TCRdb re-called the multiplex PCR reads, giving one row per CDR3 protein. Of 350,000 to 400,000 distinct CDR3 sequences listed, under 15% were seen once; the top ten hold over 25%. Sequencing was done on a sample of blood. Receptors were obtained from a woman aged 30 to 39 with Graves' hyperthyroidism.

Notes on this clonotype: An end of the junction differs from the germline gene, which may be a read error. The genes are TRBV11-2 and TRBJ2-5; the match to TRBD1 covers 10 bases. This CDR3 spans 16 amino acids. Germline values: CDR1 SGHAT, CDR2 FQNNGV. In nucleotides, the CDR3 is TGTGCCGGCAGCTTGGAATGGACAGGGGGGGAAGAGACCCAGTACTTC. Amino acids: CAGSLEWTGGEETQYF.

This clonotype has a count of ten or more. The DNA of the CDR3 is TGTGCCAGCAGCCCCGGACAGAATATCCACGAGCAGTACTTC. As protein: CASSPGQNIHEQYF. The chain combines TRBV6-1 with TRBJ2-7; perhaps TRBD1 as D (6 bases). CDR1 MNHNS and CDR2 SASEGT come from the germline V gene. V lost 6 bases and J lost 5, with 17 bases in between. This CDR3 contains 14 residues.

This clonotype was detected a few times. The chain has TRBV11-2 and TRBJ2-5; weak D call: TRBD2 (5 bases). The CDR3 runs to 11 residues. CDR1 SGHAT and CDR2 FQNNGV come from the germline V gene. V lost 6 bases and J lost 7, with 9 bases in between. The CDR3 here is CASRGEGTQYF. CDR3 bases: TGTGCCAGCAGGGGTGAGGGGACCCAGTACTTC.

This rearrangement joins TRBV6-4 to TRBJ2-1, with 7 positions matching TRBD1. The CDR3 has 14 amino acids. Losses at the gene ends were 7 bases for V and 7 bases for J; bases not matched to a gene: 10. Looked up from germline, CDR1 is MRHNA and CDR2 is SNTAGT. Written as DNA, the CDR3 is TGTGCCAGCAAAAGTGACAGGGAAGGTAATGAGCAGTTCTTC. This translates into CASKSDREGNEQFF.

This clonotype came up many times. One end of the junction varies from germline; a read error may be responsible. The V call is TRBV5-1, the J call TRBJ2-5; tentative D call: TRBD2 (5 bases). This CDR3 is built from 16 residues. CDR1 and CDR2 from the germline V gene are SGHRS and YFSETQ. CDR3 sequence: CASSLDLRGNQETQYF. DNA of the CDR3: TGTGCCAGCAGCTTAGACCTTCGGGGAAACCAAGAGACCCAGTACTTC.

The table lists this clonotype with many counts. The J gene is TRBJ2-1, the V gene TRBV3-1; 8 nucleotides agree with TRBD2. The V and J ends lost 1 base and 4 bases, in that order; junction bases with no gene match: 3. CDR3 size: 15 residues. The germline V gene has CDR1 LGHDT and CDR2 YNNKEL (reference sequence). For the CDR3, the DNA is TGTGCCAGCAGCCAAGGACTAGCGATTTACAATGAGCAGTTCTTC. It encodes CASSQGLAIYNEQFF.

The table lists this clonotype with many counts. This sequence joins TRBV3-1 and TRBJ2-5, with 8 bases fitting TRBD1. Germline CDR1 and CDR2: LGHDT and YNNKEL (reference sequence). This CDR3 has 17 amino acids. J lost 5 bases, V lost 7 bases, and 18 bases had no gene match. CDR3 nucleotides: TGTGCCAGCAAAGGTTCGGACAGGGCGATTTCGGGGGAGACCCAGTACTTC. Protein: CASKGSDRAISGETQYF.

Regarding this clonotype: A read error may be the cause here, since a much bigger clone is one base away. This chain connects TRBV24-1 to TRBJ2-1; TRBD1 is a possible D gene (6 bases). Between the trimmed V and J ends, which lost 3 bases and 8 bases, there was a span of 7 bases. CDR1 KGHDR and CDR2 SFDVKD come from the germline V gene. The CDR3 is made up of 12 amino acids. The CDR3 loop is CATSDGGHEQFF. CDR3 DNA: TGTGCCACCAGTGATGGGGGCCATGAGCAGTTCTTC.

The genes are TRBV5-1 and TRBJ1-6; D unresolved. This CDR3 spans 15 amino acids. Per germline, CDR1 SGHRS and CDR2 YFSETQ. V dropped 4 bases and J dropped 7 bases, with 15 bases sitting between them. The CDR3 protein is CASSLEDDGNSPLHF. CDR3 DNA: TGCGCCAGCAGCCTCGAGGATGATGGGAATTCACCCCTCCACTTT.

The chain joins TRBV5-6 to TRBJ1-1; the D gene is possibly TRBD1 (6 bases). The V end lost 1 base, the J end lost 0 bases, and 10 bases lay between the germline ends. CDR1 and CDR2 (germline): SGHDT, YYEEEE. The CDR3 covers 15 residues. The CDR3 DNA is TGTGCCAGCAGCTTGATAGGACAGATGAACACTGAAGCTTTCTTT. Protein: CASSLIGQMNTEAFF.

This clonotype was observed a few times. V gene TRBV7-9 combines with J gene TRBJ2-3; no clear D. CDR3 length: 15 residues. Trimming removed 2 bases at V and 2 bases at J, with 11 bases between. Per germline, CDR1 SEHNR and CDR2 FQNEAQ (reference sequence). The CDR3 spells CASSLFPRLTDTQYF. For the CDR3, the DNA is TGTGCCAGCAGCTTATTCCCACGACTCACAGATACGCAGTATTTT.

Here the CDR3 reads CASVTSRKEELFF. The DNA of the CDR3 is TGTGCCAGCGTGACGAGTCGGAAGGAGGAGCTGTTTTTT. This chain connects TRBV10-3 to TRBJ2-2; D call uncertain. Germline V gene data show CDR1 as ENHRY and CDR2 as SYGVKD. The CDR3 extends over 13 amino acids. V dropped 10 bases and J dropped 10 bases, with 19 bases sitting between them.

This clonotype occurred many times. CDR3 coding DNA: TGTGCCAGCAAGGGGCTAGCGGGAGTGGACGGGGAGCTGTTTTTT. Encoded protein: CASKGLAGVDGELFF. The J gene is TRBJ2-2, the V gene TRBV2; 10 bases are shared with TRBD2. CDR1 and CDR2 (germline): SNHLY, FYNNEI. J gave up 7 bases and V 7 bases, and 9 bases lay outside the gene matches. The CDR3 has 15 amino acids.

In its sample, this clonotype was seen many times. This chain uses TRBV18 with TRBJ2-3; 12 bases align to TRBD2. This CDR3 is built from 16 residues. The germline V gene has CDR1 KGHSH and CDR2 LQKENI. V was clipped by 0 bases and J by 4 bases; unmatched bases: 2. The CDR3 here is CASSPPRLAGADTQYF. CDR3 DNA sequence: TGTGCCAGCTCACCACCCCGACTAGCGGGAGCAGATACGCAGTATTTT.

This clonotype was counted many times. V gene TRBV3-1 combines with J gene TRBJ2-1, with TRBD2 matching over 8 bases. This CDR3 spans 15 amino acids. Per the germline V gene, CDR1 is LGHDT and CDR2 is YNNKEL (reference sequence). The ends lost 6 bases at V and 8 bases at J; junction bases unmatched: 12. CDR3: CASRPQREPFDEQFF. The CDR3 region has the DNA TGTGCCAGCAGACCACAGCGGGAGCCCTTCGATGAGCAGTTCTTC.

The sample holds a few counts of this clonotype. J is TRBJ2-4 and V is TRBV5-6; D possibly corresponds to TRBD2 (7 bases). V was cut by 7 bases and J by 0 bases, with 14 bases left in between. Germline assignment: CDR1 SGHDT and CDR2 YYEEEE. This CDR3 contains 15 residues. The CDR3 nucleotides are TGTGCCAGCTCTACGGGGGGACAAGCCAAAAACATTCAGTACTTC. It is translated as CASSTGGQAKNIQYF.

This clonotype was picked up many times. V gene TRBV2 combines with J gene TRBJ2-2; 8 bases line up with TRBD1. The CDR3 runs 15 residues. The V and J ends lost 5 bases and 2 bases, in that order; junction bases with no gene match: 4. Germline CDR1 and CDR2: SNHLY and FYNNEI. The CDR3 DNA reads TGTGCCAGCAGTACCGGGACAGGAAACACCGGGGAGCTGTTTTTT. Translated, it gives CASSTGTGNTGELFF.

This clonotype has more than one count but fewer than ten. A much more abundant neighbour one base away suggests this may be a read error. As the CDR3 is not closed by the conserved phenylalanine or tryptophan, this likely results from a read error. The CDR3 region has the DNA TGTGCCAGCAGTTCCCTCAGACAGGGCGGTGGCAATCAGCCCCAGCATTCT. This encodes CASSSLRQGGGNQPQHS. The chain uses TRBV12-3 or TRBV12-4 and TRBJ1-5; 7 bases are shared with TRBD1. The CDR3 extends over 17 amino acids. The V gene end was trimmed by 4 bases and the J gene end by 2 bases; junction bases not matched to a gene: 11.

This clonotype was recorded many times. The J gene is TRBJ2-3, the V gene TRBV2, with D perhaps assigned TRBD1 or TRBD2 (6 bases each). Germline V gene lookup returns CDR1 SNHLY and CDR2 FYNNEI. There are 14 residues in the CDR3. Trimming took 6 bases from V and 4 from J, leaving 14 bases between them. The CDR3 DNA sequence: TGTGCCAGCAGATTAGGGGGGTCCCCAGATACGCAGTATTTT. Translating gives CASRLGGSPDTQYF. Together with reference TRBV2 and TRBJ2-3, the CDR3 gives the full variable domain: EPEVTQTPSHQVTQMGQEVILRCVPISNHLYFYWYRQILGQKVEFLVSFYNNEISEKSEIFDDQFSVERPDGSNFTLKIRSTKLEDSAMYFCASRLGGSPDTQYFGPGTRLTVL.